The 13 T cell receptor beta chains presented below share a single source sample, sequenced in a study of T cell clones after liver transplantation. Using immunoSEQ multiplex PCR, the repertoire was profiled, and TCRdb retains in-frame clones only, with some absent. The sample lists about 85,000 clones, roughly 85% occurring once. The material was CD4+ T cells from blood, obtained 45 to 46 months after liver transplant. The origin of the receptors is a human patient who received a liver transplant. The graft donor may have given rise to some T cells.

This clone occurred a few times. The chain couples TRBV30 to TRBJ2-2, with TRBD2 matching over 10 bases. CDR3 length: 20 amino acids. V dropped 0 bases and J dropped 3; count of bases not matched to a gene: 16. Germline CDR1 and CDR2: GTSNPN and SVGIG (reference sequence). CDR3 nucleotides: TGTGCCTGGAGTGTTCACAGGGGCCTAGCGGGAGCTATCGACACCGGGGAGCTGTTTTTT. Amino acid sequence: CAWSVHRGLAGAIDTGELFF. The full variable domain, rest sourced from reference TRBV30 and TRBJ2-2, is SQTIHQWPATLVQPVGSPLSLECTVEGTSNPNLYWYRQAAGRGLQLLFYSVGIGQISSEVPQNLSASRPQDRQFILSSKKLLLSDSGFYLCAWSVHRGLAGAIDTGELFFGEGSRLTVL.

This rearrangement joins TRBV5-6 to TRBJ1-1, with TRBD1 matching 10 bases. Germline CDR1 reads SGHDT; CDR2 reads YYEEEE. With V trimmed by 4 bases and J by 5 bases, 14 bases remained unmatched. This CDR3 has 17 residues. CDR3 protein: CASSLTGGAFYGTEAFF. The CDR3 DNA is TGTGCCAGCAGCCTGACAGGGGGCGCCTTTTATGGTACTGAAGCTTTCTTT.

This clone was seen only a few times. CDR3 DNA sequence: TGTGCCAGCAGCGCTTCGGGGGGACTGACTGAAGCTTTCTTT. This codes for CASSASGGLTEAFF. The chain recombines TRBV9 with TRBJ1-1; maybe TRBD1 (5 bases). CDR1 and CDR2 from the germline V gene are SGDLS and YYNGEE. Trimming took off 3 bases at V and 5 bases at J, with 14 bases between the two ends. The CDR3 extends over 14 amino acids.

The rearrangement links TRBV5-4 to TRBJ2-1, with D perhaps TRBD2 (6 bases). V lost 0 bases and J 7 bases, leaving 14 bases between the germline ends. Germline V CDR1 and CDR2: SGHNT, YYREEE (reference sequence). The CDR3 has 15 amino acids. The CDR3 reads CASSLAGTEGNEQFF. The CDR3, as DNA: TGTGCCAGCAGCTTGGCGGGGACGGAGGGGAATGAGCAGTTCTTC.

The rearrangement links TRBV2 to TRBJ1-5, with a tentative D call TRBD1 (6 bases). This CDR3 has 15 amino acids. V was clipped by 6 bases and J by 4 bases, with 16 bases between them. Germline CDR1 reads SNHLY; CDR2 reads FYNNEI. The CDR3 nucleotides are TGTGCCAGCAGCGCCGCGGGGGGGCGGAATCAGCCCCAGCATTTT. Translating gives CASSAAGGRNQPQHF. Filled out from reference TRBV2 and TRBJ1-5, the complete variable domain reads EPEVTQTPSHQVTQMGQEVILRCVPISNHLYFYWYRQILGQKVEFLVSFYNNEISEKSEIFDDQFSVERPDGSNFTLKIRSTKLEDSAMYFCASSAAGGRNQPQHFGDGTRLSIL.

The rearrangement uses TRBV27 and TRBJ2-7; D is unresolved. This CDR3 contains 15 residues. Trimming left V 5 bases short and J 1 base short, with 15 bases between. Germline lookup yields CDR1 MNHEY and CDR2 SMNVEV (reference sequence). The DNA of the CDR3 is TGTGCCAGCAGTCTCTCTCCCCCATATTCCTACGAGCAGTACTTC. Translated: CASSLSPPYSYEQYF.

The gene calls are TRBV27 and TRBJ2-5, with unresolved D. This CDR3 has 13 amino acids. V gave up 4 bases and J gave up 5 bases, with 11 bases separating them. CDR1 is MNHEY, CDR2 SMNVEV, per germline (reference sequence). CDR3 amino acids: CASSYSAWETQYF. The CDR3 DNA is TGTGCCAGCAGTTATTCCGCCTGGGAGACCCAGTACTTC.

The V gene is TRBV6-1, the J gene TRBJ2-7, with D perhaps being TRBD1 or TRBD2 (5 bases each). Germline V CDR1 and CDR2: MNHNS, SASEGT. CDR3 length: 14 residues. Between the trimmed V and J ends, which lost 1 base and 6 bases, there was a span of 13 bases. CDR3: CASSEGRQGSEQYF. The CDR3 region has the DNA TGTGCCAGCAGTGAAGGGAGGCAGGGAAGCGAGCAGTACTTC.

This rearrangement joins TRBV28 to TRBJ1-2; D might be TRBD1 (6 bases). Germline CDR1 MDHEN, CDR2 SYDVKM. V lost 2 bases to trimming and J lost 3 bases, with 13 bases between them. This CDR3 has 15 amino acids. The CDR3 protein is CASSLRNRVDYGYTF. CDR3 nucleotide sequence: TGTGCCAGCAGTTTAAGGAACAGGGTCGACTATGGCTACACCTTC.

This chain connects TRBV7-9 to TRBJ2-7; D is possibly TRBD2 (6 bases). In germline, CDR1 is SEHNR, CDR2 FQNEAQ (reference sequence). The CDR3 length is 15 residues. V dropped 4 bases and J dropped 0 bases, with 13 bases sitting between them. CDR3 nucleotide sequence: TGTGCCAGCAGCTACCTTAGCGGAGCCTCCTACGAGCAGTACTTC. Translating gives CASSYLSGASYEQYF.

This clone was picked up a small number of times. The chain is built from TRBV14 and TRBJ1-5, with D hard to call. Trimming cost V 1 base and J 0 bases, with 7 bases left between them. Germline V gene sequence: CDR1 SGHDN, CDR2 FVKESK. This CDR3 has 15 residues. The CDR3 nucleotides are TGTGCCAGCAGCCAAGGAGGCCATAGCAATCAGCCCCAGCATTTT. Its protein product is CASSQGGHSNQPQHF.

The V gene is TRBV18, the J gene TRBJ1-5; TRBD1 aligns across 7 bases. The length of the CDR3 is 18 residues. V shed 4 bases, J shed 0 bases, and the junction held 12 bases outside the gene matches. CDR1 is KGHSH, CDR2 LQKENI, per germline. CDR3 in amino acids: CASSLNRQGRDSNQPQHF. CDR3 nucleotides: TGTGCCAGCTCACTAAATCGACAGGGAAGGGATAGCAATCAGCCCCAGCATTTT.

This chain uses TRBV28 with TRBJ1-5; D remains unclear. This CDR3 contains 16 residues. The V gene's germline CDR1 is MDHEN and CDR2 SYDVKM. Trimming removed 7 bases from V and 6 bases from J, with 22 bases in between. The CDR3 DNA reads TGTGCCAGCACGACGGCAGGCAATAACCCCAGTCAGCCCCAGCATTTT. This translates into CASTTAGNNPSQPQHF.